These 7 T cell receptor beta chains came from one sample sequenced in a study of cytomegalovirus exposure and HLA in healthy donors. The PCR had 60 Vbeta and 13 Jbeta primers. Assay: immunoSEQ multiplex PCR; the TCRdb copy retains only in-frame clones and omits some. This sample has 150,000 to 200,000 clones, with about 78% found just once. The sample consisted of PBMCs. The receptors come from a man between 35 and 55 years old in good health and CMV-seronegative.

The chain joins TRBV21-1 to TRBJ1-1; the D call of TRBD1 is as the table states it, not checked on the DNA. TRBV21-1 is labeled a pseudogene. This CDR3 is 16 amino acids long. This CDR3 is CASSPRDRGEETEAFF. DNA for the CDR3: TGTGCCAGCAGCCCCCGGGACAGGGGCGAGGAGACTGAAGCTTTCTTT.

CDR3 sequence (DNA): TGTGCCAGCCGACTAGGCCAGGCTCAAAATCAGCCCCAGCATTTT. Its translation is CASRLGQAQNQPQHF. The chain couples TRBV6-1 to TRBJ1-5, with D unresolved. The ends were cut back, 8 bases at V and 4 bases at J, with 18 bases in the middle. CDR3 size: 15 residues. Germline-derived CDR1 and CDR2 are MNHNS and SASEGT.

The chain joins TRBV6-6 to TRBJ2-7; TRBD2 is a possible D gene (5 bases). Looked up from germline, CDR1 is MNHNY and CDR2 is SVGAGI (reference sequence). The V end was cut by 0 bases, the J end by 3 bases, with 12 bases between. This CDR3 region has 15 residues. CDR3 in amino acids: CASSYSSPGGYEQYF. The CDR3 DNA reads as TGTGCCAGCAGTTACTCGTCGCCAGGAGGCTACGAGCAGTACTTC.

This chain joins TRBV5-1 and TRBJ2-3; D remains unclear. The CDR3 contains 14 residues. Germline CDR1 is SGHRS and CDR2 is YFSETQ. Trimming stripped 0 bases from V and 0 bases from J, with 5 bases between. CDR3 sequence (DNA): TGCGCCAGCAGCTTGGGAGGAAGCACAGATACGCAGTATTTT. This codes for CASSLGGSTDTQYF.

This clone appeared a single time. This chain joins TRBV12-5 and TRBJ2-7; a weak D match, TRBD1 (5 bases). Germline lookup yields CDR1 LGHNT and CDR2 FRNRAP. There are 13 residues in the CDR3. V was shortened by 5 bases and J by 0 bases, with 8 bases between the two germline ends. This chain's CDR3 is CASGSDSSYEQYF. CDR3 in DNA: TGTGCTAGTGGTAGTGACAGCTCCTACGAGCAGTACTTC.

This clone was seen only a few times. The V gene is TRBV28, the J gene TRBJ2-7, with D perhaps matching TRBD2 (6 bases). The CDR3 covers 16 residues. Per germline, CDR1 MDHEN and CDR2 SYDVKM. Trimming pared 2 bases from V and 4 bases from J, leaving 18 bases between. The DNA for the CDR3 is TGTGCCAGCAGTTTAGAGGGAGGAGGGAATAGGTACGAGCAGTACTTC. This gives the protein CASSLEGGGNRYEQYF.

V and J are TRBV5-6 and TRBJ2-1; D is possibly TRBD2 (6 bases). V gave up 0 bases and J gave up 7 bases, with 17 bases separating them. Germline V gene sequence: CDR1 SGHDT, CDR2 YYEEEE. The CDR3 loop spans 16 amino acids. The CDR3 DNA sequence: TGTGCCAGCAGCTTGGCCCCTAGGCTAGCGACGAATGAGCAGTTCTTC. Translation gives CASSLAPRLATNEQFF.